A single sample gave rise to the 15 T cell receptor beta chains below, sequenced in a study of T-cell memory formation after mild COVID-19. From the 5' RACE reads, TCRdb called clonotypes with MiXCR, one entry per CDR3 protein. The sample shows about 210,000 distinct CDR3 sequences, approximately 10% of them seen only once. The sample was PBMCs or a T cell subset sorted from them (not recorded which). The source is a man in his late teens or twenties who had mild COVID-19 (a few samples of this study predate the infection). Cell type and time point are not known.

This clonotype has at least ten counts. The chain combines TRBV12-3 or TRBV12-4 with TRBJ1-1; a possible D gene is TRBD1 (5 bases). The CDR3 extends over 18 amino acids. V was cut by 6 bases and J by 5 bases, with 28 bases left in between. CDR3 protein: CASRAPGRPNIIGTEAFF. CDR3 coding DNA: TGTGCCAGCAGAGCCCCGGGACGCCCGAACATTATAGGGACTGAAGCTTTCTTT.

The chain uses TRBV7-9 and TRBJ1-6, with 10 positions matching TRBD1. J gave up 5 bases and V 5 bases, and 3 bases lay outside the gene matches. The V gene's germline CDR1 is SEHNR and CDR2 FQNEAQ (reference sequence). CDR3 size: 15 residues. CDR3 region: CASSRGTGDNSPLHF. CDR3 DNA sequence: TGTGCCAGCAGCAGAGGGACAGGGGATAATTCACCCCTCCACTTT.

The chain has TRBV9 and TRBJ2-5; D is tentatively TRBD1 or TRBD2 (6 bases each). Deletions cut 0 bases from V and 4 bases from J, with 13 bases between. Germline loops: CDR1 SGDLS, CDR2 YYNGEE. The CDR3 has 15 amino acids. The CDR3 loop reads CASSVALGGAETQYF. The CDR3 bases are TGTGCCAGCAGCGTAGCTTTGGGGGGCGCAGAGACCCAGTACTTC.

CDR3: CASSIFLAGGWYNEQFF. The DNA of the CDR3 is TGTGCCAGTAGTATATTCCTAGCCGGGGGGTGGTACAATGAGCAGTTCTTC. This chain uses TRBV19 with TRBJ2-1; 7 positions agree with TRBD2. The CDR3 extends over 17 amino acids. The germline V gene has CDR1 LNHDA and CDR2 SQIVND (reference sequence). Losses at the gene ends were 2 bases for V and 4 bases for J; bases not matched to a gene: 11.

This clonotype was observed a few times. This rearrangement joins TRBV9 to TRBJ2-3, with D possibly matching TRBD2 (6 bases). Germline values: CDR1 SGDLS, CDR2 YYNGEE. V was pared by 1 base and J by 2 bases, with 14 bases between. The length of the CDR3 is 16 residues. CDR3 residues: CASSVRAGQFTDTQYF. The CDR3 region has the DNA TGTGCCAGCAGCGTAAGGGCGGGGCAATTCACAGATACGCAGTATTTT.

In its sample, this clonotype was seen many times. This CDR3 is CSAGGLAAETQYF. The CDR3 bases are TGCAGTGCTGGGGGACTAGCGGCCGAGACCCAGTACTTC. The chain employs TRBV20-1 and TRBJ2-5, with 11 nucleotides matching TRBD2. With V trimmed by 5 bases and J by 5 bases, 4 bases remained unmatched. This CDR3 is 13 amino acids long. Germline V gene data show CDR1 as DFQATT and CDR2 as SNEGSKA (reference sequence).

There are many counts of this clonotype. The chain joins TRBV28 to TRBJ2-3, with unresolved D. Germline V CDR1 and CDR2: MDHEN, SYDVKM. The V end was cut by 6 bases, the J end by 5 bases, with 6 bases between. The CDR3 has 11 amino acids. CDR3 region: CASSRLDTQYF. The CDR3 region has the DNA TGTGCCAGCAGCCGCCTAGATACGCAGTATTTT.

The V call is TRBV5-4, the J call TRBJ1-4; 8 bases agree with TRBD1. The CDR3 is 13 residues long. The V segment lost 3 bases and the J segment 8 bases; nucleotides outside the gene matches: 3. CDR1 and CDR2 (germline): SGHNT, YYREEE (reference sequence). Here the CDR3 reads CASSSTGVEKLFF. The CDR3 DNA sequence: TGTGCCAGCAGCTCGACAGGGGTGGAAAAACTGTTTTTT. Filled out from reference TRBV5-4 and TRBJ1-4, the complete variable domain reads ETGVTQSPTHLIKTRGQQVTLRCSSQSGHNTVSWYQQALGQGPQFIFQYYREEENGRGNFPPRFSGLQFPNYSSELNVNALELDDSALYLCASSSTGVEKLFFGSGTQLSVL.

The chain employs TRBV15 and TRBJ2-1; 8 nucleotides match TRBD1. Germline V gene sequence: CDR1 LNHNV, CDR2 YYDKDF (reference sequence). V shed 0 bases and J 9 bases; nucleotides not matched to a gene: 7. This CDR3 comprises 15 residues. CDR3 protein: CATSRDSQGGGEQFF. In nucleotides, the CDR3 is TGTGCCACCAGCAGAGATTCACAGGGGGGCGGTGAGCAGTTCTTC.

The chain employs TRBV3-1 and TRBJ2-1; 10 bases fit TRBD1. The CDR3 runs 15 residues. Germline V gene sequence: CDR1 LGHDT, CDR2 YNNKEL (reference sequence). With 0 bases clipped from V and 9 bases from J, the junction kept 5 bases outside the gene matches. The CDR3 DNA follows: TGTGCCAGCAGCCAAGAAATCGGACAGGGGGGTGAGCAGTTCTTC. It encodes CASSQEIGQGGEQFF.

V and J are TRBV3-1 and TRBJ2-3; TRBD2 might be the D (6 bases). V was clipped by 4 bases and J by 1 base, with 12 bases between them. The length of the CDR3 is 15 residues. Germline assignment: CDR1 LGHDT and CDR2 YNNKEL (reference sequence). As DNA, the CDR3 is TGTGCCAGCAGCCTGAGGGAGCGGGGCACAGATACGCAGTATTTT. Amino acids: CASSLRERGTDTQYF.

V usage is TRBV24-1 and J usage is TRBJ1-1; TRBD1 might be the D (5 bases). The length of the CDR3 is 13 residues. The germline gives CDR1 KGHDR, CDR2 SFDVKD. V lost 7 bases and J 9 bases, leaving 17 bases between the germline ends. The CDR3 bases are TGTGCCACCAGGAACAGGACTTCCTCCCAAGCTTTCTTT. It codes for CATRNRTSSQAFF.

The V call is TRBV7-2, the J call TRBJ2-3; 8 bases align to TRBD2. V shed 6 bases, J shed 10 bases, and the junction held 15 bases outside the gene matches. The CDR3 has 15 amino acids. CDR1 is SGHTA and CDR2 is FQGNSA in the germline V gene. DNA of the CDR3: TGTGCCAGCAGTCCCGGGACTAGAGGTAGTCGGGCGCAGTATTTT. Protein sequence: CASSPGTRGSRAQYF. Looking up the rest from reference TRBV7-2 and TRBJ2-3 gives the full variable domain: GAGVSQSPSNKVTEKGKDVELRCDPISGHTALYWYRQSLGQGLEFLIYFQGNSAPDKSGLPSDRFSAERTGGSVSTLTIQRTQQEDSAVYLCASSPGTRGSRAQYFGPGTRLTVL.

J is TRBJ2-7 and V is TRBV20-1, with 9 bases lining up with TRBD1. Germline V CDR1 and CDR2: DFQATT, SNEGSKA (reference sequence). The CDR3 spans 19 residues. J lost 1 base, V lost 5 bases, and 21 bases had no gene match. CDR3 nucleotides: TGCAGTGCTGAAATACTTTCCGGGACAGGGATAAATTGGTCCTACGAGCAGTACTTC. Translation: CSAEILSGTGINWSYEQYF.

This sequence joins TRBV7-3 and TRBJ2-2; 8 nucleotides line up with TRBD2. CDR1 and CDR2 (germline): SGHTA, FQGTGA. Trimming took 5 bases from V and 4 from J; bases not matched to a gene: 6. The CDR3 totals 15 residues. For the CDR3, the DNA is TGTGCCAGCAGCCCGGGGGGGTGGCGCACCGGGGAGCTGTTTTTT. Translated, it gives CASSPGGWRTGELFF. Full variable domain (rest looked up from reference TRBV7-3 and TRBJ2-2): GAGVSQTPSNKVTEKGKYVELRCDPISGHTALYWYRQSLGQGPEFLIYFQGTGAADDSGLPNDRFFAVRPEGSVSTLKIQRTERGDSAVYLCASSPGGWRTGELFFGEGSRLTVL.